The 7 T cell receptor beta chains reported below all come from one sample, sequenced in a study of T cells after yellow fever vaccination. TCRdb passed the 5' RACE reads through MiXCR, listing each CDR3 protein once. The profile shows about 160,000 distinct CDR3 sequences, approximately 9.7% of them singletons. The material sequenced was CD8+ T cells sorted from PBMCs, taken 45 days after the yellow fever booster vaccination. These receptors came from a man aged 18-30 years who received the YFV17D yellow fever vaccine.

This clonotype was picked up a small number of times. The gene calls are TRBV27 and TRBJ2-7; D is undetermined. The germline V gene has CDR1 MNHEY and CDR2 SMNVEV (reference sequence). The V end was cut by 1 base, the J end by 5 bases, with 9 bases between. This CDR3 spans 13 amino acids. Here the CDR3 reads CASSLWASHEQYF. The CDR3 DNA reads as TGTGCCAGCAGTTTATGGGCTAGTCACGAGCAGTACTTC.

The table lists this clonotype with a count of one. One junction end disagrees with the germline gene, perhaps due to a read error. The chain links TRBV7-9 to TRBJ1-5; D uncertain. The CDR3 is 12 amino acids. Germline-derived CDR1 and CDR2 are SEHNR and FQNEAQ (reference sequence). CDR3 loop: CASSFSIQPQHF. CDR3 DNA: TGTGCCAGCAGCTTTAGCATTCAGCCCCAGCATTTT.

This clonotype counts as medium-sized. The chain uses TRBV7-8 and TRBJ1-2, with 7 positions matching TRBD1. The CDR3 totals 11 residues. Germline V gives CDR1 SGHVS, CDR2 FQNEAQ. The V and J ends lost 5 bases and 10 bases, in that order; junction bases with no gene match: 4. The CDR3 is CASSGTAAYTF. The CDR3 DNA is TGTGCCAGCAGCGGGACAGCGGCCTACACCTTC.

The V gene is TRBV12-3 or TRBV12-4, the J gene TRBJ2-2; D gene uncertain. This CDR3 has 14 residues. Trimming took off 7 bases at V and 0 bases at J, with 9 bases between the two ends. The CDR3 sequence is CASTKASNTGELFF. The CDR3 DNA reads TGTGCCAGCACTAAAGCTTCGAACACCGGGGAGCTGTTTTTT.

This clonotype was recorded a few times. The rearrangement uses TRBV7-9 and TRBJ2-3, with D perhaps matching TRBD1 (6 bases). Germline V gene sequence: CDR1 SEHNR, CDR2 FQNEAQ (reference sequence). This CDR3 contains 15 residues. Between the trimmed V and J ends, which lost 3 bases and 1 base, there was a span of 11 bases. The CDR3: CASSFRGRGTDTQYF. The CDR3 DNA reads as TGTGCCAGCAGCTTTAGGGGGAGAGGCACAGATACGCAGTATTTT.

This clonotype has at least ten counts. The chain has TRBV4-1 and TRBJ2-3, with D possibly matching TRBD1 (6 bases). The CDR3 extends over 15 amino acids. From germline, CDR1 is MGHRA and CDR2 YSYEKL. V was clipped by 0 bases and J by 5 bases, with 12 bases between them. The CDR3 DNA follows: TGCGCCAGCAGCCAAGATCGGCCAGGGGTAGATACGCAGTATTTT. Protein: CASSQDRPGVDTQYF.

The chain carries TRBV4-1 and TRBJ2-7; tentative D call: TRBD2 (5 bases). Germline CDR1 reads MGHRA; CDR2 reads YSYEKL. CDR3 size: 12 residues. V gave up 4 bases and J gave up 4 bases, with 8 bases separating them. CDR3 in DNA: TGCGCCAGCAGCCCGCCGGGGTACGAGCAGTACTTC. It encodes CASSPPGYEQYF.